These 22 T cell receptor beta chains came from one sample sequenced in a study of T cell responses to AZD1222 COVID-19 vaccine. Produced via immunoSEQ multiplex PCR; TCRdb's table is partial and in-frame only. The sample carries roughly 80,000 clones, nearly 90% recorded once. The specimen was peripheral blood, collected on day 0 of MenACWY control vaccination. The receptor source for this set is an adult in good health.

The V and J genes are TRBV4-3 and TRBJ1-5; no clear D gene. There are 14 residues in the CDR3. V lost 4 bases and J 10 bases, leaving 17 bases between the germline ends. Germline assignment: CDR1 LGHNA and CDR2 YSLEER. CDR3 residues: CASSLLPGEGPQHF. CDR3 sequence (DNA): TGCGCCAGCAGCCTCCTCCCAGGTGAAGGACCCCAGCATTTT.

The CDR3 nucleotides read TGTGCCTGGAGCCTCCCAGTAAACACTGAAGCTTTCTTT. Amino acid sequence: CAWSLPVNTEAFF. V and J are TRBV30 and TRBJ1-1; D call uncertain. CDR1 and CDR2 (germline): GTSNPN, SVGIG (reference sequence). The CDR3 totals 13 residues. Trimming shortened V by 3 bases and J by 2 bases, and 10 bases separated the two germline ends.

The V and J genes are TRBV9 and TRBJ2-2, with 8 bases matching TRBD1. Trimming removed 0 bases from V and 0 bases from J; junction bases left unmatched: 1. The germline CDR1 and CDR2 sequences are SGDLS and YYNGEE. This CDR3 has 16 residues. The CDR3 nucleotides are TGTGCCAGCAGCGTAGGGGGACAGGCGAACACCGGGGAGCTGTTTTTT. Translated, it gives CASSVGGQANTGELFF.

The genes are TRBV13 and TRBJ1-2; D not certain. V was pared by 0 bases and J by 3 bases, with 8 bases between. Looked up from germline, CDR1 is PRHDT and CDR2 is FYEKMQ (reference sequence). The CDR3 is 14 residues long. Here the CDR3 DNA reads TGTGCCAGCAGCTTAGGTAGGACGGACTATGGCTACACCTTC. Translated: CASSLGRTDYGYTF.

The V and J genes are TRBV19 and TRBJ1-2; possible D gene TRBD1, 6 bases. The CDR3 totals 14 residues. The germline V and J ends were trimmed by 4 bases and 4 bases, with 13 bases remaining between them. In germline, CDR1 is LNHDA, CDR2 SQIVND (reference sequence). The CDR3 coding sequence is TGTGCCAGTAGTAATAACGGGGGGCCCTATGGCTACACCTTC. Protein product: CASSNNGGPYGYTF.

V usage is TRBV3-1 (or the pseudogene TRBV3-2) and J usage is TRBJ1-3, with unresolved D. V lost 7 bases, J lost 1 base, and 20 bases lay in between. The CDR3 sequence is 17 residues long. Looked up from germline, CDR1 is LGHDT and CDR2 is YNNKEL (reference sequence). For the CDR3, the DNA is TGTGCCAGCACCTCCCGAGGAGGATTATTATCTGGAAACACCATATATTTT. It translates to CASTSRGGLLSGNTIYF.

This sequence joins TRBV10-3 and TRBJ1-3; D possibly corresponds to TRBD1 (5 bases). Germline values: CDR1 ENHRY, CDR2 SYGVKD. The CDR3 length is 16 residues. V shed 10 bases and J shed 3 bases, with 22 bases lying between them. The CDR3 region has the DNA TGTGCCACCCAGGGTGGTCTAGGACCCTTTGGAAACACCATATATTTT. Amino acid sequence: CATQGGLGPFGNTIYF.

This chain joins TRBV29-1 and TRBJ2-2; possibly TRBD2 for D (6 bases). Germline CDR1 is SQVTM and CDR2 is ANQGSEA. Trimming removed 1 base at V and 1 base at J, with 10 bases between. The CDR3 extends over 15 amino acids. In nucleotides, the CDR3 is TGCAGCGTTGAAGGGCATAGCGGGAACACCGGGGAGCTGTTTTTT. This sequence encodes CSVEGHSGNTGELFF.

This clone turned up a few times. The chain has TRBV2 and TRBJ2-2; 8 bases map to TRBD2. Germline values: CDR1 SNHLY, CDR2 FYNNEI. V was clipped by 6 bases and J by 1 base; unmatched bases: 7. The CDR3 totals 16 residues. The CDR3 protein is CASSLGSGGNTGELFF. Written as DNA, the CDR3 is TGTGCCAGCAGCTTGGGAAGCGGGGGGAACACCGGGGAGCTGTTTTTT.

The chain joins TRBV19 to TRBJ1-1, with D possibly being TRBD1 (5 bases). Germline V lookup: CDR1 LNHDA, CDR2 SQIVND (reference sequence). V was cut by 10 bases and J by 3 bases, with 15 bases left in between. The CDR3 runs 13 residues. Here the CDR3 reads CATSDLGDTEAFF. The DNA of the CDR3 is TGTGCCACCTCAGATTTGGGGGACACTGAAGCTTTCTTT.

The chain joins TRBV4-1 to TRBJ1-4, with TRBD1 as a possible D gene (6 bases). The CDR3 totals 18 residues. CDR1 is MGHRA and CDR2 is YSYEKL in the germline V gene. The germline V and J ends were trimmed by 0 bases and 2 bases, with 16 bases remaining between them. The CDR3 spells CASSQDRIRDTTNEKLFF. CDR3 in DNA: TGCGCCAGCAGCCAAGATAGAATCCGGGACACGACTAATGAAAAACTGTTTTTT.

The V gene is TRBV19, the J gene TRBJ2-7, with 8 bases matching TRBD1. The germline CDR1 and CDR2 sequences are LNHDA and SQIVND (reference sequence). The V gene end was trimmed by 11 bases and the J gene end by 7 bases; junction bases not matched to a gene: 10. This CDR3 has 12 amino acids. The CDR3 nucleotides are TGTGCCGCCTCCGGGACAGGTGGGGAGCAGTACTTC. It specifies CAASGTGGEQYF.

The V call is TRBV28, the J call TRBJ2-7, with 9 bases that match TRBD1. The germline CDR1 and CDR2 sequences are MDHEN and SYDVKM. With V trimmed by 7 bases and J by 6 bases, 13 bases remained unmatched. The CDR3 spans 15 residues. The CDR3 DNA is TGTGCCAGCACTCCTTTGGGACAGGGAATAGGCGAGCAGTACTTC. It yields the protein CASTPLGQGIGEQYF.

This chain uses TRBV9 with TRBJ1-4; 11 positions agree with TRBD1. V lost 3 bases and J lost 7; bases outside the gene matches: 14. The CDR3 covers 18 residues. CDR1 and CDR2 (germline): SGDLS, YYNGEE. The CDR3 nucleotides are TGTGCCAGCAGCGCGCGAGGGACAGGGGGAGGGGAGTTTGAAAAACTGTTTTTT. Encoded protein: CASSARGTGGGEFEKLFF.

The chain links TRBV30 to TRBJ1-5; D unresolved. V was shortened by 0 bases and J by 10 bases, with 10 bases between the two germline ends. CDR3 length equals 12 residues. CDR1 is GTSNPN, CDR2 SVGIG, per germline (reference sequence). CDR3 in amino acids: CAWSVAKDPQHF. In nucleotides, the CDR3 is TGTGCCTGGAGTGTAGCTAAGGATCCCCAGCATTTT.

The genes are TRBV10-3 and TRBJ2-7, with 8 positions matching TRBD2. The ends lost 4 bases at V and 1 base at J; junction bases unmatched: 3. Germline CDR1 reads ENHRY; CDR2 reads SYGVKD. This CDR3 spans 14 amino acids. CDR3 sequence (DNA): TGTGCCATCAGTGGACTAGCGCAATCCTACGAGCAGTACTTC. It yields the protein CAISGLAQSYEQYF.

The J gene is TRBJ1-2, the V gene TRBV7-2; 11 nucleotides match TRBD1. The germline gives CDR1 SGHTA, CDR2 FQGNSA. The CDR3 has 16 residues. V gave up 5 bases and J gave up 1 base; unmatched junction bases: 6. The CDR3 DNA reads as TGTGCCAGCAGCCGGACAGGGGGCGTGGGTAACTATGGCTACACCTTC. Translating it yields CASSRTGGVGNYGYTF.

The rearrangement uses TRBV2 and TRBJ1-6, with 7 nucleotides matching TRBD1. Germline CDR1 SNHLY, CDR2 FYNNEI. The J segment lost 6 bases and the V segment lost 3 bases, leaving 5 bases of the junction unmatched. The CDR3 sequence is 15 residues long. CDR3 region: CASSDRDSPNSPLHF. The CDR3 region has the DNA TGTGCCAGCAGTGACCGGGACAGCCCTAATTCACCCCTCCACTTT.

This rearrangement joins TRBV7-9 to TRBJ1-2, with 8 bases lining up with TRBD1. CDR3 size: 13 residues. The ends lost 5 bases at V and 7 bases at J; junction bases unmatched: 6. Germline V lookup: CDR1 SEHNR, CDR2 FQNEAQ (reference sequence). CDR3 region: CASSHLQGGGYTF. In nucleotides, the CDR3 is TGTGCCAGCAGCCATCTACAGGGGGGTGGCTACACCTTC.

V usage is TRBV29-1 and J usage is TRBJ1-2; D gene unclear. V dropped 5 bases and J dropped 8 bases, with 9 bases sitting between them. This CDR3 is built from 10 residues. Germline-derived CDR1 and CDR2 are SQVTM and ANQGSEA. The CDR3 nucleotides are TGCAGCGTTCTAACTGTGGGCTACACCTTC. Translated, it gives CSVLTVGYTF.

This chain uses TRBV24-1 with TRBJ1-2; TRBD1 agrees at 7 bases. From germline, CDR1 is KGHDR and CDR2 SFDVKD. The V and J ends lost 3 bases and 2 bases, in that order; junction bases with no gene match: 5. CDR3 length: 15 residues. CDR3: CATSDPRTGNYGYTF. The CDR3 DNA reads as TGTGCCACCAGTGATCCTCGGACAGGAAACTATGGCTACACCTTC.

This chain joins TRBV18 and TRBJ1-1; D not certain. V dropped 3 bases and J dropped 2 bases, with 1 base sitting between them. The CDR3 is made up of 11 amino acids. Germline loops: CDR1 KGHSH, CDR2 LQKENI. Here the CDR3 reads CASSPNTEAFF. For the CDR3, the DNA is TGTGCCAGCTCACCCAACACTGAAGCTTTCTTT.